Listed here are 11 T cell receptor beta chains from one sample, sequenced in a study of T cells in Graves' hyperthyroidism and ophthalmopathy. Amplification targeted TCR beta CDR3 regions from RNA transcripts. Carried out on the TCR CDR3, a first-round RT-PCR used the HTBI primer set. Via MiXCR, TCRdb re-called the multiplex PCR reads, giving one row per CDR3 protein. The repertoire consists of around 580,000 distinct CDR3 sequences, with approximately 15% occurring once and the leading ten covering 15% to 20%. The sequencing input was blood. These receptors were taken from a woman aged 18-29 years with Graves' hyperthyroidism.

This clonotype was counted a few times. The J gene is TRBJ2-1, the V gene TRBV4-2, with TRBD2 identical over 12 bases. Germline V gives CDR1 LGHNA, CDR2 YNFKEQ. CDR3 length equals 16 residues. The J segment lost 8 bases and the V segment lost 4 bases, leaving 9 bases of the junction unmatched. The CDR3 here is CASSLSSGRGMDEQFF. CDR3 nucleotide sequence: TGTGCCAGCAGCCTATCTAGCGGGAGGGGGATGGATGAGCAGTTCTTC.

This chain joins TRBV28 and TRBJ1-2, with 8 nucleotides matching TRBD1. Germline V lookup: CDR1 MDHEN, CDR2 SYDVKM. The ends lost 7 bases at V and 7 bases at J; junction bases unmatched: 8. The CDR3 consists of 13 residues. The CDR3: CASTSQGETGYTF. The CDR3 DNA follows: TGTGCCAGCACCTCACAGGGGGAAACTGGCTACACCTTC.

In this sample, this clonotype turned up many times. The J gene is TRBJ1-1, the V gene TRBV5-1; 7 bases match TRBD1. The CDR3 spans 14 residues. The germline CDR1 and CDR2 sequences are SGHRS and YFSETQ. Unmatched junction bases numbered 6, after V lost 1 base and J lost 6 bases. The CDR3 sequence: CASSLRGQRSEAFF. CDR3 nucleotide sequence: TGCGCCAGCAGCTTGAGGGGACAGAGGTCTGAAGCTTTCTTT.

This clonotype was detected ten times or more. The rearrangement uses TRBV7-2 and TRBJ2-7; no firm D call. Germline CDR1 reads SGHTA; CDR2 reads FQGNSA. The CDR3 has 15 amino acids. V was trimmed by 2 bases and J by 0 bases, leaving 11 bases between them. CDR3 region: CASSLSALSSYEQYF. The CDR3 DNA reads as TGTGCCAGCAGCTTATCGGCCCTGAGCTCCTACGAGCAGTACTTC. Variable domain in full (rest from reference TRBV7-2 and TRBJ2-7): GAGVSQSPSNKVTEKGKDVELRCDPISGHTALYWYRQSLGQGLEFLIYFQGNSAPDKSGLPSDRFSAERTGGSVSTLTIQRTQQEDSAVYLCASSLSALSSYEQYFGPGTRLTVT.

The V and J genes are TRBV14 and TRBJ2-7, with TRBD2 as a possible D gene (5 bases). This CDR3 has 16 residues. The germline gives CDR1 SGHDN, CDR2 FVKESK. Trimming shortened V by 0 bases and J by 4 bases, and 16 bases separated the two germline ends. CDR3 in amino acids: CASSQDPGRGIYEQYF. The CDR3 nucleotides are TGTGCCAGCAGCCAAGATCCCGGTAGAGGGATTTACGAGCAGTACTTC.

In this sample, this clonotype turned up many times. The CDR3: CASSDIYPRDSQQAPDTQYF. Written as DNA, the CDR3 is TGTGCCAGCAGTGATATATACCCCCGGGACAGTCAACAAGCACCAGATACGCAGTATTTT. V is TRBV12-3 or TRBV12-4 and J is TRBJ2-3; 7 positions agree with TRBD1. V lost 5 bases and J lost 4; bases outside the gene matches: 24. The CDR3 sequence is 20 residues long.

Many counts were recorded for this clonotype. The V and J genes are TRBV3-1 and TRBJ1-1, with 9 positions matching TRBD1. The CDR3 length is 14 residues. Germline CDR1 is LGHDT and CDR2 is YNNKEL (reference sequence). V shed 3 bases and J 8 bases; nucleotides not matched to a gene: 7. CDR3 DNA: TGTGCCAGCAGCCAGAGGGGACAGGGTAACGAAGCTTTCTTT. The encoded protein is CASSQRGQGNEAFF.

About this clonotype itself: This may arise from a read error, as a much more abundant clone is one base away. V is TRBV13 and J is TRBJ2-5; D uncertain. Germline V gene lookup returns CDR1 PRHDT and CDR2 FYEKMQ (reference sequence). V lost 4 bases and J lost 5, with 17 bases in between. CDR3 length equals 15 residues. The CDR3 is CASSSLLPLMETQYF. CDR3 nucleotides: TGTGCCAGCAGCTCTCTACTCCCTCTAATGGAGACCCAGTACTTC. Variable domain in full (rest from reference TRBV13 and TRBJ2-5): AAGVIQSPRHLIKEKRETATLKCYPIPRHDTVYWYQQGPGQDPQFLISFYEKMQSDKGSIPDRFSAQQFSDYHSELNMSSLELGDSALYFCASSSLLPLMETQYFGPGTRLLVL.

This clonotype was seen at least ten times. The rearrangement uses TRBV12-3 or TRBV12-4 and TRBJ1-2; D may be TRBD1 (6 bases). V lost 9 bases and J lost 3, with 17 bases in between. The CDR3 totals 14 residues. The CDR3: CASWKGGRDYGYTF. CDR3 nucleotide sequence: TGTGCCAGTTGGAAGGGGGGCCGGGACTATGGCTACACCTTC.

V is TRBV7-9 and J is TRBJ2-3; D remains unclear. This CDR3 contains 16 residues. Per the germline V gene, CDR1 is SEHNR and CDR2 is FQNEAQ (reference sequence). Trimming removed 1 base from V and 0 bases from J, with 11 bases in between. CDR3 DNA: TGTGCCAGCAGCTTAGAGTGGCGATCTAGCACAGATACGCAGTATTTT. This sequence encodes CASSLEWRSSTDTQYF.

This clonotype came up a few times. The gene calls are TRBV10-3 and TRBJ2-7, with D unresolved. This CDR3 has 16 residues. V was trimmed by 2 bases and J by 1 base, leaving 15 bases between them. CDR1 ENHRY and CDR2 SYGVKD come from the germline V gene. CDR3 bases: TGTGCCATCAGTGAGACGAGGTTACCAAGTTCCTACGAGCAGTACTTC. It translates to CAISETRLPSSYEQYF.